The source of this TCR beta chain is a study of T cells in Graves' hyperthyroidism and ophthalmopathy. Overall study findings and caveats: Researchers found most expanded thyroid clonotypes above 0.001 in blood as well. A model of 13 V-J features distinguished ophthalmopathy from stable hyperthyroidism. Ophthalmopathy was predicted by the model a median of roughly 6.7 months ahead of onset.

The study based diagnoses on clinical symptoms, serum thyroxine and TRAb, thyroid ultrasound and orbital computed tomography. CDR1 SQVTM and CDR2 ANQGSEA come from the germline V gene. Trimming removed 7 bases at V and 6 bases at J, with 15 bases between. The CDR3 consists of 12 residues. The source material, RNA transcripts, was used to amplify TCR beta CDR3 regions. When the TCR CDR3 underwent first-round RT-PCR, the HTBI primer set was used. One entry per CDR3 protein, called by TCRdb with MiXCR from the multiplex PCR reads. Altogether roughly 700,000 distinct CDR3 sequences are present, about 35% being singletons, with the ten largest covering around 30%. This clonotype has at least ten counts. Its target is unknown.

This rearrangement joins TRBV29-1 to TRBJ1-1, with a weak D call TRBD1 (5 bases). The sequenced material came from blood. This receptor was obtained from a woman between 40 and 50 years old with Graves' hyperthyroidism. The CDR3 here is CSDGTPWSEAFF. As DNA, the CDR3 is TGCAGCGACGGGACCCCATGGTCTGAAGCTTTCTTT.